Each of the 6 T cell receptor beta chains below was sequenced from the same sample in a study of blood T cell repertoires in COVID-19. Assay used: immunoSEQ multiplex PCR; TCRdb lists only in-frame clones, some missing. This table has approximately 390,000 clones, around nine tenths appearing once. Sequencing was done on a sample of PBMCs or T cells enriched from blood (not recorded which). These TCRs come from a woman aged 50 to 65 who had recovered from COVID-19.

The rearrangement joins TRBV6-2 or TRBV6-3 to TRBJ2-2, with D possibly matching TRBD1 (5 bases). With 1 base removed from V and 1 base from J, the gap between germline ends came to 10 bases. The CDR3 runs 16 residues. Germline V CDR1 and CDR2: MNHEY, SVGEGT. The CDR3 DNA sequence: TGTGCCAGCAGTTACTTTGGCAGGGTGAACACCGGGGAGCTGTTTTTT. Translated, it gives CASSYFGRVNTGELFF.

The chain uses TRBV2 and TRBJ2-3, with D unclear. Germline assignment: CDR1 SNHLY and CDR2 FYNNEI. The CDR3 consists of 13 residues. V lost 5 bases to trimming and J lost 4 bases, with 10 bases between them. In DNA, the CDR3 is TGTGCCAGCAGTCAAGACTTAGCAGATACGCAGTATTTT. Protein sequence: CASSQDLADTQYF.

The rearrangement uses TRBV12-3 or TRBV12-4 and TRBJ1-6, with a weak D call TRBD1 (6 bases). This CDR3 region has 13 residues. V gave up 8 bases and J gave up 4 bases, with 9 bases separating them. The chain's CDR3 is CASGQRYNSPLHF. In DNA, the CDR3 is TGTGCCAGCGGACAGCGATATAATTCACCCCTCCACTTT.

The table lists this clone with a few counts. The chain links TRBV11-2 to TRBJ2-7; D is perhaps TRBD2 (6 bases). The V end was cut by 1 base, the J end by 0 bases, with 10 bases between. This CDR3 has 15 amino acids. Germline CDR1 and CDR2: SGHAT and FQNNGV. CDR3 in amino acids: CASSLVAVPSYEQYF. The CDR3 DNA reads TGTGCCAGCAGCTTAGTAGCGGTTCCCTCCTACGAGCAGTACTTC.

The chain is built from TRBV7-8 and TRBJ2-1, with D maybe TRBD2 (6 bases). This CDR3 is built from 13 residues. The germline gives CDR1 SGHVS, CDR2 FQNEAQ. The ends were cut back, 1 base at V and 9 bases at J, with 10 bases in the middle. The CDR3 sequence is CASSLGGVGEQFF. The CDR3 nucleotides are TGTGCCAGCAGCTTAGGCGGGGTGGGTGAGCAGTTCTTC.

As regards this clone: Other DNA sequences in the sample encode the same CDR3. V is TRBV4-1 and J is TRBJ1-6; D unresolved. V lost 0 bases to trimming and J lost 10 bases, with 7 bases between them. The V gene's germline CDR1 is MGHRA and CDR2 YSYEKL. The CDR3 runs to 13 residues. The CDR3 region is CASSQDLVSPLHF. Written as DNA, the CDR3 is TGCGCCAGCAGCCAAGATCTAGTGTCACCCCTCCACTTT.